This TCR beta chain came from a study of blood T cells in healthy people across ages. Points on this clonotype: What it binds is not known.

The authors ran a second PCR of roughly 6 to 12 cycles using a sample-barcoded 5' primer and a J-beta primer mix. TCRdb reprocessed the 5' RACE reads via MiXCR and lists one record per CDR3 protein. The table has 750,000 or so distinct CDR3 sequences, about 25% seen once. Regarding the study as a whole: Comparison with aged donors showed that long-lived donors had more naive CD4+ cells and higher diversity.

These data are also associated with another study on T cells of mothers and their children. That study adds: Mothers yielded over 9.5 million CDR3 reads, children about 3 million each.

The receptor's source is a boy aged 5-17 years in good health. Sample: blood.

This CDR3 reads CASSHQGGDNYEQYF. The CDR3 bases are TGCGCCAGCAGCCACCAGGGGGGGGATAACTACGAGCAGTACTTC. The chain has TRBV5-1 and TRBJ2-7, with D tentatively TRBD1 or TRBD2 (7 bases each). V shed 4 bases and J shed 3 bases, with 17 bases lying between them. The germline CDR1 and CDR2 sequences are SGHRS and YFSETQ. The CDR3 runs 15 residues.